This is a list of T cell receptor beta chains from one sample in a study of blood T cells in healthy people across ages. TCRdb ran MiXCR on the 5' RACE reads and lists one entry per CDR3 protein. Altogether roughly 730,000 distinct CDR3 sequences are present, approximately 60% being singletons, with the ten largest covering roughly 25%. Material for sequencing was blood. Receptors were obtained from a middle-aged man in good health. CDR3s include the opening cysteine and the closing phenylalanine or tryptophan. A D gene is named only where the DNA matches it firmly. The size field is filled for only some rows; it gives once, few, many or a size class.

clone_size j_call v_call d_call cdr3_aa cdr3_nt
- TRBJ2-3 TRBV28 TRBD1 CASSLRAGGKDTQYF TGTGCCAGCAGTTTACGTGCAGGGGGTAAAGATACGCAGTATTTT
- TRBJ2-7 TRBV6-2/TRBV6-3 TRBD1 CASTGSGTGGSYEQYF TGTGCCAGCACCGGCAGTGGGACAGGGGGCTCCTACGAGCAGTACTTC
- TRBJ2-5 TRBV27 - CASSLSGRNQETQYF TGTGCCAGCAGTTTATCGGGGAGGAACCAAGAGACCCAGTACTTC
few TRBJ2-1 TRBV5-1 TRBD2 CASGLAGAGNNEQFF TGCGCCTCGGGACTAGCGGGAGCTGGGAACAATGAGCAGTTCTTC
few TRBJ2-7 TRBV20-1 - CSANKLVAYEQYF TGCAGTGCAAATAAACTAGTTGCCTACGAGCAGTACTTC
- TRBJ1-4 TRBV5-1 TRBD1 CASSALGQGGEKLFF TGCGCCAGCAGCGCACTCGGACAGGGCGGCGAAAAACTGTTTTTT
once TRBJ2-5 TRBV3-1 - CASSRTLETQYF TGTGCCAGCAGCCGGACACTAGAGACCCAGTACTTC
few TRBJ2-7 TRBV10-3 - CAIRASDGNNYEQYF TGTGCCATCAGGGCCTCTGACGGGAACAACTACGAGCAGTACTTC
- TRBJ1-1 TRBV28 - CASSGSQGRRNTEAFF TGTGCCAGCAGTGGCTCACAGGGAAGAAGGAACACTGAAGCTTTCTTT
- TRBJ1-1 TRBV27 - CASSTQPDTEAFF TGTGCCAGCAGTACCCAACCGGACACTGAAGCTTTCTTT
once TRBJ2-5 TRBV25-1 - CASGFTGRQYF TGTGCCAGCGGTTTCACAGGGAGGCAGTACTTC
few TRBJ2-1 TRBV20-1 TRBD2 CSARPNSGVSSYNEQFF TGCAGTGCTAGACCCAATAGCGGGGTAAGCTCCTACAATGAGCAGTTCTTC
- TRBJ2-7 TRBV6-5 TRBD2 CASSYSSSGSNEQYF TGTGCCAGCAGTTACTCGTCTAGCGGGAGTAACGAGCAGTACTTC
- TRBJ1-6 TRBV2 - CASRSGDGFYNSPLHF TGTGCCAGCAGGTCAGGGGACGGATTCTATAATTCACCCCTCCACTTT
- TRBJ2-5 TRBV6-2/TRBV6-3 TRBD1 CASDVDRGPQETQYF TGTGCCAGCGACGTGGACAGGGGGCCGCAAGAGACCCAGTACTTC
- TRBJ2-3 TRBV5-1 - CASSATGRDTQYF TGCGCCAGCAGCGCTACCGGACGAGATACGCAGTATTTT
- TRBJ2-3 TRBV7-6 TRBD1 CASSRQGGADTQYF TGTGCCAGCAGCCGACAGGGTGGGGCAGATACGCAGTATTTT
few TRBJ2-1 TRBV24-1 TRBD2 CATSDHDLAGTYNEQFF TGTGCCACCAGTGACCACGACCTAGCGGGGACCTACAATGAGCAGTTCTTC
once TRBJ1-2 TRBV29-1 - CSVEPDRHLYGYTF TGCAGCGTTGAACCGGACAGACACCTCTATGGTTACACCTTC
- TRBJ1-5 TRBV28 - CASSLEGRRNQPQHF TGTGCCAGCAGTTTAGAGGGGAGGCGCAATCAGCCCCAGCATTTT
- TRBJ2-3 TRBV2 - CASGHPRHTDTQYF TGTGCCAGTGGACATCCCAGGCACACAGATACGCAGTATTTT
- TRBJ2-5 TRBV27 TRBD2 CASSPILAGGLFLQYF TGTGCCAGCAGTCCGATACTAGCGGGAGGGCTTTTTTTGCAGTACTTC
few TRBJ2-7 TRBV5-1 TRBD1 CASSLDSVGTGSYEQYF TGCGCCAGCAGCTTGGATTCTGTTGGGACAGGGTCCTACGAGCAGTACTTC
- TRBJ2-3 TRBV3-1 TRBD2 CASSQETSGTEGVKYF TGTGCCAGCAGCCAGGAGACTAGCGGGACTGAGGGTGTAAAGTATTTT
- TRBJ1-5 TRBV2 - CASDQGRDQPQHF TGTGCCAGCGATCAGGGGAGGGATCAGCCCCAGCATTTT
- TRBJ2-7 TRBV6-2/TRBV6-3 - CASSYSVQLTSPDYEQYF TGTGCCAGCAGTTACTCGGTGCAGCTTACCTCTCCAGACTACGAGCAGTACTTC
few TRBJ1-2 TRBV25-1 - CASSTGSLYGYTF TGTGCCAGCAGTACAGGGTCCCTCTATGGCTACACCTTC
few TRBJ1-4 TRBV28 TRBD1 CASSVAGTGLFEKLFF TGTGCCAGCAGCGTCGCCGGGACAGGGCTTTTTGAAAAACTGTTTTTT
- TRBJ2-5 TRBV3-1 TRBD2 CASSQELAGLQETQYF TGTGCCAGCAGCCAAGAACTGGCGGGACTACAAGAGACCCAGTACTTC
- TRBJ2-3 TRBV9 - CASSPDSGAVDTQYF TGTGCCAGCAGCCCCGATTCGGGGGCGGTGGATACGCAGTATTTT
- TRBJ1-1 TRBV12-3/TRBV12-4 - CASSLGGVIRNTEAFF TGTGCCAGCAGTTTAGGCGGTGTAATCAGGAACACTGAAGCTTTCTTT
- TRBJ1-1 TRBV2 - CARTGTNTEAFF TGTGCCAGAACAGGGACGAACACTGAAGCTTTCTTT
- TRBJ2-5 TRBV6-6 TRBD1 CASSYVTGETQYF TGTGCCAGCAGTTACGTGACAGGGGAGACCCAGTACTTC
many TRBJ2-6 TRBV10-3 - CAISERGSGANVLTF TGTGCCATCAGTGAGAGGGGTTCTGGGGCCAACGTCCTGACTTTC
few TRBJ2-3 TRBV6-5 - CASRNTGSHTQYF TGTGCCAGCAGAAACACAGGCTCCCATACGCAGTATTTT
- TRBJ2-5 TRBV6-2/TRBV6-3 TRBD1 CASSQGDRPSSQETQYF TGTGCCAGCAGTCAGGGGGACAGGCCCTCTTCCCAAGAGACCCAGTACTTC
- TRBJ2-1 TRBV7-3 TRBD2 CASSLIGLDRCEQFF TGTGCCAGCAGCCTCATCGGACTAGATAGGTGTGAGCAGTTCTTC